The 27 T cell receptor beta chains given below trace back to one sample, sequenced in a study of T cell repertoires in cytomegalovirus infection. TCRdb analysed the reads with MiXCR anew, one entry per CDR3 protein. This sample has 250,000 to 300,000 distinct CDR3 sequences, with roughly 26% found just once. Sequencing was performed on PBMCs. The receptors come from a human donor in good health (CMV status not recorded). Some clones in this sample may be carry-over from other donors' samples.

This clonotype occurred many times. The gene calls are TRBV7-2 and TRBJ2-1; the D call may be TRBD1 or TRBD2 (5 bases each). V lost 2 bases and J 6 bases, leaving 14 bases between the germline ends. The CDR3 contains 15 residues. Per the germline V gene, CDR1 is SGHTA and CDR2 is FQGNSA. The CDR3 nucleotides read TGTGCCAGCAGCTTATCGGGGCCAGCCAGCAATGAGCAGTTCTTC. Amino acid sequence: CASSLSGPASNEQFF.

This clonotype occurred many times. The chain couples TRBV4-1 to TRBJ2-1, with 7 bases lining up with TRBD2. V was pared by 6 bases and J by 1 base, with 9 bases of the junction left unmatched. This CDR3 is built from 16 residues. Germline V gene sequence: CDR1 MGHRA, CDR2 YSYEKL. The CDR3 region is CASSRLLATSYNEQFF. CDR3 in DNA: TGCGCCAGCAGTCGTTTACTAGCGACATCCTACAATGAGCAGTTCTTC.

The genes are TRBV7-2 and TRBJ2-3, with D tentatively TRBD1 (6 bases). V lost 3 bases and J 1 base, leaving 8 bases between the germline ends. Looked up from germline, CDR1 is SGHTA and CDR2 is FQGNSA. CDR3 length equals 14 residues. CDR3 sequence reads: CASSLPGGTDTQYF. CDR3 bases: TGTGCCAGCAGCTTGCCAGGGGGCACAGATACGCAGTATTTT.

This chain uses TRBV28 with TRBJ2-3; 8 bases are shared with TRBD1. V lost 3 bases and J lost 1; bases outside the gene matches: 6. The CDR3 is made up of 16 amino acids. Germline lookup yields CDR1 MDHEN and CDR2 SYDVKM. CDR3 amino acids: CASSLRRGLGTDTQYF. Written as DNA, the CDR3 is TGTGCCAGCAGTTTGCGCAGGGGGCTTGGCACAGATACGCAGTATTTT.

For the CDR3, the DNA is TGTGCCAGCAGTCTCCAGGGGGAGTGGAACATTCAGTACTTC. It is translated as CASSLQGEWNIQYF. The chain links TRBV28 to TRBJ2-4; 7 nucleotides line up with TRBD1. Germline assignment: CDR1 MDHEN and CDR2 SYDVKM. The J segment lost 7 bases and the V segment lost 5 bases, leaving 8 bases of the junction unmatched. The CDR3 spans 14 residues.

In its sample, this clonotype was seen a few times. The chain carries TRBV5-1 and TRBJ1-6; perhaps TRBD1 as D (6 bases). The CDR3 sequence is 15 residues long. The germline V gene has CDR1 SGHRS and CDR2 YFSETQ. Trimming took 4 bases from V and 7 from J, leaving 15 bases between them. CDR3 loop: CASSTGGGLNSPLHF. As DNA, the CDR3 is TGCGCCAGCAGCACCGGGGGGGGGCTAAATTCACCCCTCCACTTT.

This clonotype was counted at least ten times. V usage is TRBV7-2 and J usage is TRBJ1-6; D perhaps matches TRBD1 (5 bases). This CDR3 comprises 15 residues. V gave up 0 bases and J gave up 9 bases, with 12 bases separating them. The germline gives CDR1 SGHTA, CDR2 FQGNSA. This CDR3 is CASSLASVRVSPLHF. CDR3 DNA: TGTGCCAGCAGCTTAGCGTCAGTCAGGGTTTCACCCCTCCACTTT.

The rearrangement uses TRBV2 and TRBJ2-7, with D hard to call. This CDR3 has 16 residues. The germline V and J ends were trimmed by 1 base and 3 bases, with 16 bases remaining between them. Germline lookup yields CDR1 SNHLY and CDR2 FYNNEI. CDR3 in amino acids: CASSEGRLRNYYEQYF. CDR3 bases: TGTGCCAGCAGTGAAGGTCGGCTAAGGAACTACTACGAGCAGTACTTC.

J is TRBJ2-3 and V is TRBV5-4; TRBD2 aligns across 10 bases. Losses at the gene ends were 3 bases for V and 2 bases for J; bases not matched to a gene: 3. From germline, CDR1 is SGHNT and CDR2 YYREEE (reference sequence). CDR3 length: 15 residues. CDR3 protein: CASSWTSGVTDTQYF. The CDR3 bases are TGTGCCAGCAGCTGGACTAGCGGAGTCACAGATACGCAGTATTTT.

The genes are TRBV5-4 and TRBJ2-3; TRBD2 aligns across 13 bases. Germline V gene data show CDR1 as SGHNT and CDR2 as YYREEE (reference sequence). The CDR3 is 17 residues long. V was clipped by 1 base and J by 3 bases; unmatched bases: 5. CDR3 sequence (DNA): TGTGCCAGCAGCTTGAGACTAGCGGGGGGTTCTACAGATACGCAGTATTTT. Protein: CASSLRLAGGSTDTQYF.

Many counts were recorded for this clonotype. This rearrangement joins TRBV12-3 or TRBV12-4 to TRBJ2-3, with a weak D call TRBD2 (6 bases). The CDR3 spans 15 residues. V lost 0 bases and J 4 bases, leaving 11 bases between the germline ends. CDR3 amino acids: CASSLAGGVSDTQYF. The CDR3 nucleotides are TGTGCCAGCAGTTTAGCGGGAGGAGTTTCAGATACGCAGTATTTT.

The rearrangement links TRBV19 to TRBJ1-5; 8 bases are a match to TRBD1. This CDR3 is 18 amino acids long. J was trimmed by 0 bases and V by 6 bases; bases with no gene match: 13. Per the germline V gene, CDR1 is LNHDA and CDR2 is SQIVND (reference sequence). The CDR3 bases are TGTGCCAGTAGAAAGCGGACAGGGACCCATTATAGCAATCAGCCCCAGCATTTT. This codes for CASRKRTGTHYSNQPQHF.

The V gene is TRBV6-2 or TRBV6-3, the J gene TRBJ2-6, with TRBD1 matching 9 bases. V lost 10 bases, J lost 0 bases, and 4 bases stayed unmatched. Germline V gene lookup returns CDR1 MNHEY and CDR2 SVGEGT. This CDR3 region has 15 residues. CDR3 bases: TGTGCCACCCGGGACAGGGCCTCTGGGGCCAACGTCCTGACTTTC. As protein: CATRDRASGANVLTF.

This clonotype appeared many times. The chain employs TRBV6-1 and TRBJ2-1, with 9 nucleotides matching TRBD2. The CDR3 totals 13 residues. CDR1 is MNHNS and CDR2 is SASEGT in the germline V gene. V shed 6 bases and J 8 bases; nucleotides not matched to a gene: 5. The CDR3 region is CASRSSGTDEQFF. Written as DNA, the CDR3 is TGTGCCAGCAGATCTAGCGGGACGGATGAGCAGTTCTTC.

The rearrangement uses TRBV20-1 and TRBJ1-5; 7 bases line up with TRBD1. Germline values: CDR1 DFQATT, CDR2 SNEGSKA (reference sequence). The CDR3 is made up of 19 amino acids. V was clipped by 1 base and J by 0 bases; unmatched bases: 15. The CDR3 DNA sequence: TGCAGTGCTAGAGCCTCCGGCCCAGGGACAGTCAATAGCAATCAGCCCCAGCATTTT. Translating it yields CSARASGPGTVNSNQPQHF.

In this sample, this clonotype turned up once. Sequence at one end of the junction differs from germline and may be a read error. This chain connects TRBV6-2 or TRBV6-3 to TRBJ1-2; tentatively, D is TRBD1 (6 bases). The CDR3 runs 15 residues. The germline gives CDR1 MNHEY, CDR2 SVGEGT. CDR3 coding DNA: TGTGCCGGCAGTTACCCACAACAGGGAAAGAGTGGCTACACCTTC. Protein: CAGSYPQQGKSGYTF.

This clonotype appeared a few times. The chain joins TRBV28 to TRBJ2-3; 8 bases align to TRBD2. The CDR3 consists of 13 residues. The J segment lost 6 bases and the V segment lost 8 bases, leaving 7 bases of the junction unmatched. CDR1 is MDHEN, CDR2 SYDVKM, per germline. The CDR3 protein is CASLSGSYDTQYF. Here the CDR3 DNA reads TGTGCCAGCCTCAGCGGGAGTTATGATACGCAGTATTTT.

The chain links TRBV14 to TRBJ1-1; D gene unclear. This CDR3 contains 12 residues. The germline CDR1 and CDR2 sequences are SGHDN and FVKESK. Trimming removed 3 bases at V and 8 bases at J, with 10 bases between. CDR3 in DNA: TGTGCCAGCAGCCACAGGACGGGAGAAGCTTTCTTT. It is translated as CASSHRTGEAFF.

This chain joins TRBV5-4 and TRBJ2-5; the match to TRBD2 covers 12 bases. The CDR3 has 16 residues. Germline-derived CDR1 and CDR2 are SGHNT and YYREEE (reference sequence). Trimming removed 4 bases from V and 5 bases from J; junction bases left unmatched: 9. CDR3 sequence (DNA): TGTGCCAGCAGCATTACTAGCGGGGGGCGCGGGGAGACCCAGTACTTC. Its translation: CASSITSGGRGETQYF. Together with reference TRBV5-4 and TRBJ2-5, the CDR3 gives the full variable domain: ETGVTQSPTHLIKTRGQQVTLRCSSQSGHNTVSWYQQALGQGPQFIFQYYREEENGRGNFPPRFSGLQFPNYSSELNVNALELDDSALYLCASSITSGGRGETQYFGPGTRLLVL.

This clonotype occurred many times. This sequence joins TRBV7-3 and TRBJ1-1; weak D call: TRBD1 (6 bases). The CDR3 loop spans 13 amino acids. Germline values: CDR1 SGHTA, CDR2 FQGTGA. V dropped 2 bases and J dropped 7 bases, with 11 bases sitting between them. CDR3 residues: CASSLLVGGEAFF. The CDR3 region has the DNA TGTGCCAGCAGCTTATTGGTAGGGGGTGAAGCTTTCTTT.

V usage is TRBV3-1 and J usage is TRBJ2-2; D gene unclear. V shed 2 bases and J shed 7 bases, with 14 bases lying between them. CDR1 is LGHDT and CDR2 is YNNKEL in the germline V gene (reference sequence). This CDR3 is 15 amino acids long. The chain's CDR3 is CASSQYHPGIGELFF. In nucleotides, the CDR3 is TGTGCCAGCAGCCAATACCATCCCGGTATCGGGGAGCTGTTTTTT.

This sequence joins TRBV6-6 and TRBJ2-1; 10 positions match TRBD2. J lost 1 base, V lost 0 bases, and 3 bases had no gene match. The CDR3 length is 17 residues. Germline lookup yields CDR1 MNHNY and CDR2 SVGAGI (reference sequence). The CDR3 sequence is CASSYSETSGSYNEQFF. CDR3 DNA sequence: TGTGCCAGCAGTTACTCGGAGACTAGCGGGTCCTACAATGAGCAGTTCTTC.

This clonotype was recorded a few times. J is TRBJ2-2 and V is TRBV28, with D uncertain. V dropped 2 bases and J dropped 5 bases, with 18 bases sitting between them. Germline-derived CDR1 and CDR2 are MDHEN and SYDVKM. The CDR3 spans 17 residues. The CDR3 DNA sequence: TGTGCCAGCAGTTTAAGTAGTCCAGGTGGGGATACCGGGGAGCTGTTTTTT. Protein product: CASSLSSPGGDTGELFF.

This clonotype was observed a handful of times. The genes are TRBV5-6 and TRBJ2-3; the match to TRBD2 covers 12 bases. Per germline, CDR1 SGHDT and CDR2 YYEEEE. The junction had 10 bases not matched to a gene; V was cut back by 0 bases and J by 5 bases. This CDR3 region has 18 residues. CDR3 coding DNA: TGTGCCAGCAGCTTGGCAAGGACTAGCGGGAACCCCAGAGATACGCAGTATTTT. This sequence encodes CASSLARTSGNPRDTQYF.

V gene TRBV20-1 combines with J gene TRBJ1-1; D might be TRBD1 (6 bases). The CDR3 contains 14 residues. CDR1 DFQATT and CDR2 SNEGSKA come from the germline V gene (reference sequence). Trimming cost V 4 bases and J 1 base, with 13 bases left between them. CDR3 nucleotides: TGCAGTGCTAAGCACAGGGCTTCGAACACTGAAGCTTTCTTT. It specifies CSAKHRASNTEAFF.

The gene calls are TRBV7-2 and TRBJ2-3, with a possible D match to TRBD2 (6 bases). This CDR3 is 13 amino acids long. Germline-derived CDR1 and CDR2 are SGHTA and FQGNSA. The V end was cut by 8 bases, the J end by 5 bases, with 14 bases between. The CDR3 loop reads CASLRELEDTQYF. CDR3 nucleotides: TGTGCCAGCCTCCGGGAGCTGGAAGATACGCAGTATTTT.

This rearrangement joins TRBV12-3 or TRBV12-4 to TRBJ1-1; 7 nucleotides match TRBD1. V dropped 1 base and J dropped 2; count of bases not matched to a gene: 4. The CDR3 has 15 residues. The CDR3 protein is CASSLETGSNTEAFF. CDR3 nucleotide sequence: TGTGCCAGCAGTTTAGAGACAGGGAGTAACACTGAAGCTTTCTTT.